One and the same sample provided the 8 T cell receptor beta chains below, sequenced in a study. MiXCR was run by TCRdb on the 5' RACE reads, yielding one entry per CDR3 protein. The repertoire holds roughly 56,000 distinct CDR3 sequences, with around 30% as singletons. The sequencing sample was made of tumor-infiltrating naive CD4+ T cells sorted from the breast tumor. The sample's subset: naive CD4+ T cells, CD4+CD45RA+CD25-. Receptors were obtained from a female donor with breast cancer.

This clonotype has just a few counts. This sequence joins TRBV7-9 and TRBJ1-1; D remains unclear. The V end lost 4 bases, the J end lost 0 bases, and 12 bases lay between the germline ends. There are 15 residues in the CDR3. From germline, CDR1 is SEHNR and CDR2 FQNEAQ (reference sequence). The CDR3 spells CASSSLTAVNTEAFF. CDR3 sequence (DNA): TGTGCCAGCAGCTCCTTAACGGCGGTGAACACTGAAGCTTTCTTT.

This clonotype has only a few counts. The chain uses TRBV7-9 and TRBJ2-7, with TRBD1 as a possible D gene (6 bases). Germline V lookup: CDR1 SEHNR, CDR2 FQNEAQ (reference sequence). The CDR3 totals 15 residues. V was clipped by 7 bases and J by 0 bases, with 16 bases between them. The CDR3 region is CASTSDTGSSYEQYF. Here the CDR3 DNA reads TGTGCCAGCACTTCCGACACAGGGAGCTCCTACGAGCAGTACTTC.

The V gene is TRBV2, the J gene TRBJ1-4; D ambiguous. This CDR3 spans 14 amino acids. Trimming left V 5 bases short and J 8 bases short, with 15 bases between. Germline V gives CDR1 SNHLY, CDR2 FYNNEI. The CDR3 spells CASSMRRTEEKLFF. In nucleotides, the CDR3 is TGTGCCAGCAGTATGAGACGGACCGAGGAAAAACTGTTTTTT.

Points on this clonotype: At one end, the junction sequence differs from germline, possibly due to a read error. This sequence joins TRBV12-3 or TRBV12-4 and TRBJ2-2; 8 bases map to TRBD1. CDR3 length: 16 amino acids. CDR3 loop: CASSSYAGGAPGELLF. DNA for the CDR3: TGTGCCAGCAGTTCTTATGCAGGGGGCGCCCCCGGGGAGCTGCTTTTT.

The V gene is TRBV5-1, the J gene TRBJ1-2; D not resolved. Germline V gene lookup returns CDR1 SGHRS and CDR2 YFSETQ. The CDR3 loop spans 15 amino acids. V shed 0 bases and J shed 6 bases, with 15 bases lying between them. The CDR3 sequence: CASSLAGARNDGYTF. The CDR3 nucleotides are TGCGCCAGCAGCTTGGCTGGTGCCCGGAACGATGGCTACACCTTC.

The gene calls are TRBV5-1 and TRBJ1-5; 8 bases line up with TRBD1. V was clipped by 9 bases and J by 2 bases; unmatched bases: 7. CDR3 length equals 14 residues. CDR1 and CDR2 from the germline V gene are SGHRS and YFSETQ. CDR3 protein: CAIGTGGGNQPQHF. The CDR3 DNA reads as TGCGCCATCGGCACAGGGGGAGGCAATCAGCCCCAGCATTTT.

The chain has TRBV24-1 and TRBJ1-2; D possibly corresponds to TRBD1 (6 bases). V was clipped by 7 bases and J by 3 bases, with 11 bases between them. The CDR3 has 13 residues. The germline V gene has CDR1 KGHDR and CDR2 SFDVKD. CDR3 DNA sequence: TGTGCCACCAGCTCCCGGACAGACTATGGCTACACCTTC. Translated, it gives CATSSRTDYGYTF.

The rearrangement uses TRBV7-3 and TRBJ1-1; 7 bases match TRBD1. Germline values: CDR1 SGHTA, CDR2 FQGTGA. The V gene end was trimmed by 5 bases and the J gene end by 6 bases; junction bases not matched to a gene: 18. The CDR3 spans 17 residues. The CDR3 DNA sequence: TGTGCCAGCAGCCCGGGGAGGGGGCGGAGGTATATCGCTGAAGCTTTCTTT. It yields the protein CASSPGRGRRYIAEAFF.